One and the same sample provided the 24 T cell receptor beta chains below, sequenced in a study of regulatory T cells in long-lasting Graves disease. Construction of the TCR beta libraries employed iRepertoire HTBI primers in conjunction with Arm-PCR of CDR3 regions. Each CDR3 protein is one row after TCRdb ran MiXCR on the multiplex PCR reads. This sample yields about 470,000 distinct CDR3 sequences, of which just under 15% are seen a single time; over 15% belongs to the top ten. Specified time point: newly diagnosed GD, antithyroid drugs for less than 3 months. The TCR library used RNA extracted from PBMCs. These data are also associated with another study on T cells in Graves' hyperthyroidism and ophthalmopathy.

The sequences come from peripheral blood mononuclear cells (PBMCs), collected at new diagnosis, from a patient treated with antithyroid drugs. These receptors were taken from a woman aged 25 to 39 with Graves disease.

The chain combines TRBV6-2 or TRBV6-3 with TRBJ1-2; D gene unclear. Trimming removed 0 bases at V and 8 bases at J, with 16 bases between. CDR1 is MNHEY, CDR2 SVGEGT, per germline. The length of the CDR3 is 15 residues. CDR3 amino acids: CASSYSRAEEPGYTF. CDR3 nucleotide sequence: TGTGCCAGCAGTTACTCGAGGGCAGAGGAGCCGGGCTACACCTTC.

V and J are TRBV7-3 and TRBJ2-3, with TRBD2 as a possible D gene (5 bases). Germline assignment: CDR1 SGHTA and CDR2 FQGTGA. The CDR3 has 16 residues. V shed 5 bases and J shed 3 bases, with 18 bases lying between them. The CDR3 reads CASSLSPGKSTDTQYF. DNA for the CDR3: TGTGCCAGCAGCCTTTCGCCGGGAAAATCGACAGATACGCAGTATTTT.

There are many counts of this clonotype. This sequence joins TRBV11-3 and TRBJ1-2; 11 nucleotides match TRBD1. This CDR3 region has 15 residues. Germline CDR1 is SGHNT and CDR2 is YENEEA. V gave up 4 bases and J gave up 7 bases; unmatched junction bases: 8. The DNA of the CDR3 is TGTGCCAGCAGCTACAGTCGGACAGGGGGCCGTGGCTACACCTTC. Translating gives CASSYSRTGGRGYTF. Full variable domain (missing parts from reference TRBV11-3 and TRBJ1-2): EAGVVQSPRYKIIEKKQPVAFWCNPISGHNTLYWYLQNLGQGPELLIRYENEEAVDDSQLPKDRFSAERLKGVDSTLKIQPAELGDSAVYLCASSYSRTGGRGYTFGSGTRLTVV.

This clonotype was recorded a few times. The chain recombines TRBV20-1 with TRBJ1-4; maybe TRBD1 (5 bases). The CDR3 sequence is 14 residues long. Germline-derived CDR1 and CDR2 are DFQATT and SNEGSKA (reference sequence). Between the trimmed V and J ends, which lost 1 base and 3 bases, there was a span of 9 bases. The CDR3 nucleotides are TGCAGTGCTAGAGTTGGGGGGTCTAATGAAAAACTGTTTTTT. Protein sequence: CSARVGGSNEKLFF.

This chain links TRBV4-1 with TRBJ1-1, with D unresolved. CDR1 and CDR2 (germline): MGHRA, YSYEKL. The CDR3 loop spans 15 amino acids. V dropped 2 bases and J dropped 0 bases, with 10 bases sitting between them. The CDR3 loop is CASSQISGLNTEAFF. The CDR3 DNA sequence: TGCGCCAGCAGCCAAATCTCGGGCCTGAACACTGAAGCTTTCTTT.

Ten or more counts support this clonotype. This chain connects TRBV13 to TRBJ1-3, with D perhaps matching TRBD1 (6 bases). From germline, CDR1 is PRHDT and CDR2 FYEKMQ (reference sequence). Trimming shortened V by 0 bases and J by 2 bases, and 11 bases separated the two germline ends. There are 16 residues in the CDR3. The CDR3 here is CASSLGSTGPGNTIYF. The CDR3 bases are TGTGCCAGCAGCTTAGGCTCCACAGGGCCTGGAAACACCATATATTTT.

In this sample, this clonotype turned up a few times. The chain carries TRBV19 and TRBJ2-3; D is perhaps TRBD1 or TRBD2 (5 bases each). In germline, CDR1 is LNHDA, CDR2 SQIVND (reference sequence). Deletions cut 3 bases from V and 2 bases from J, with 12 bases between. The CDR3 runs to 15 residues. The CDR3 nucleotides read TGTGCCAGTAGTATGACTGGGGGACCCACAGATACGCAGTATTTT. As protein: CASSMTGGPTDTQYF.

In nucleotides, the CDR3 is TGTGCCAGCAGTGAACTGCACGAGCAGTTCTTC. It codes for CASSELHEQFF. J is TRBJ2-5 and V is TRBV25-1; no firm D call. The DNA matches TRBJ2-1 better at its end, which makes the J call doubtful. Germline assignment: CDR1 MGHDK and CDR2 SYGVNS. CDR3 length: 11 amino acids.

This clonotype was detected many times. The chain carries TRBV11-2 and TRBJ1-6; the D gene is possibly TRBD1 (6 bases). The CDR3 consists of 16 residues. The germline V gene has CDR1 SGHAT and CDR2 FQNNGV. Between the trimmed V and J ends, which lost 5 bases and 4 bases, there was a span of 15 bases. CDR3 nucleotide sequence: TGTGCCAGCAGCCCTTCGGACAGCCCATATAATTCACCCCTCCACTTT. Translating it yields CASSPSDSPYNSPLHF.

This clonotype was counted many times. The chain employs TRBV28 and TRBJ2-7; 7 positions agree with TRBD2. From germline, CDR1 is MDHEN and CDR2 SYDVKM. The V segment lost 7 bases and the J segment 2 bases; nucleotides outside the gene matches: 17. The CDR3 has 17 amino acids. CDR3 in DNA: TGTGCCAGCAATTTCCCCCGTGGGAGGGGCCCTACCTACGAGCAGTACTTC. Translation: CASNFPRGRGPTYEQYF.

V and J are TRBV7-9 and TRBJ2-2; D is perhaps TRBD2 (5 bases). Germline CDR1 is SEHNR and CDR2 is FQNEAQ (reference sequence). The germline V and J ends were trimmed by 0 bases and 0 bases, with 14 bases remaining between them. The CDR3 loop spans 18 amino acids. CDR3 sequence: CASSLAGLITTNTGELFF. Here the CDR3 DNA reads TGTGCCAGCAGCTTAGCAGGACTTATCACGACGAACACCGGGGAGCTGTTTTTT.

The table lists this clonotype with a few counts. This chain connects TRBV12-3 or TRBV12-4 to TRBJ2-7; the match to TRBD1 covers 12 bases. V gave up 5 bases and J gave up 6 bases; unmatched junction bases: 8. The CDR3 extends over 15 amino acids. In nucleotides, the CDR3 is TGTGCCAGCAGTGTTGCCGGGACAGGGGGCCCCGAGCAGTACTTC. Amino acid sequence: CASSVAGTGGPEQYF.

In its sample, this clonotype was seen many times. V and J are TRBV11-2 and TRBJ1-2; 8 bases match TRBD1. The CDR3 runs to 16 residues. With V trimmed by 4 bases and J by 5 bases, 12 bases remained unmatched. Per the germline V gene, CDR1 is SGHAT and CDR2 is FQNNGV. The DNA for the CDR3 is TGTGCCAGCAGCTCCCCTAGGACAGGGTGGGCGTATGGCTACACCTTC. As protein: CASSSPRTGWAYGYTF.

The chain combines TRBV30 with TRBJ2-1; 7 bases are shared with TRBD1. From germline, CDR1 is GTSNPN and CDR2 SVGIG (reference sequence). This CDR3 has 17 amino acids. Trimming took 1 base from V and 10 from J; bases not matched to a gene: 19. Here the CDR3 DNA reads TGTGCCTGGAGTGGGGCAACCGGGACAGCGAGCTCCTACGAGCAGTTCTTC. This encodes CAWSGATGTASSYEQFF.

The V and J genes are TRBV12-3 or TRBV12-4 and TRBJ1-6; D is ambiguous. The CDR3 extends over 12 amino acids. Trimming left V 1 base short and J 9 bases short, with 4 bases between. CDR3 coding DNA: TGTGCCAGCAGTTTAGATCTTTCACCCCTCCACTTT. This translates into CASSLDLSPLHF.

The V gene is TRBV4-2, the J gene TRBJ1-2, with unresolved D. V lost 0 bases and J 0 bases, leaving 8 bases between the germline ends. CDR3 size: 15 residues. Germline V gene lookup returns CDR1 LGHNA and CDR2 YNFKEQ. For the CDR3, the DNA is TGTGCCAGCAGCCAAGATCCGGAGACTAACTATGGCTACACCTTC. It is translated as CASSQDPETNYGYTF.

V is TRBV6-1 and J is TRBJ2-1, with TRBD1 identical over 7 bases. The CDR3 has 13 residues. Germline CDR1 reads MNHNS; CDR2 reads SASEGT. J lost 4 bases, V lost 6 bases, and 3 bases had no gene match. The CDR3 DNA reads as TGTGCCAGCAGAACAGGGGCGTACAATGAGCAGTTCTTC. Translating it yields CASRTGAYNEQFF.

This clonotype occurred many times. The V gene is TRBV24-1, the J gene TRBJ1-2, with D hard to call. V was pared by 1 base and J by 7 bases, with 12 bases between. The CDR3 has 14 amino acids. Looked up from germline, CDR1 is KGHDR and CDR2 is SFDVKD. This CDR3 is CATSDFTRKGGYTF. DNA for the CDR3: TGTGCCACCAGTGATTTTACACGGAAAGGTGGCTACACCTTC.

At least ten counts were recorded for this clonotype. This chain uses TRBV11-2 with TRBJ2-2; 10 positions match TRBD1. The germline CDR1 and CDR2 sequences are SGHAT and FQNNGV. V lost 1 base and J lost 1; bases outside the gene matches: 6. This CDR3 is 18 amino acids long. The CDR3 loop is CASSLGIRDRGNTGELFF. The CDR3 DNA reads TGTGCCAGCAGCTTAGGAATTCGGGACAGGGGGAACACCGGGGAGCTGTTTTTT.

This clonotype appeared many times. This rearrangement joins TRBV28 to TRBJ1-5; 7 bases line up with TRBD1. The V gene end was trimmed by 5 bases and the J gene end by 5 bases; junction bases not matched to a gene: 12. The germline V gene encodes CDR1 MDHEN and CDR2 SYDVKM. This CDR3 comprises 16 residues. The CDR3 spells CASSHGGRGPDQPQHF. CDR3 sequence (DNA): TGTGCCAGCAGTCATGGGGGTAGGGGGCCGGATCAGCCCCAGCATTTT. Complete variable domain (other parts from reference TRBV28 and TRBJ1-5): DVKVTQSSRYLVKRTGEKVFLECVQDMDHENMFWYRQDPGLGLRLIYFSYDVKMKEKGDIPEGYSVSREKKERFSLILESASTNQTSMYLCASSHGGRGPDQPQHFGDGTRLSIL.

This clonotype was detected a few times. The genes are TRBV6-2 or TRBV6-3 and TRBJ2-2; 9 bases are shared with TRBD1. CDR1 is MNHEY and CDR2 is SVGEGT in the germline V gene. The trim removed 0 bases at V and 7 bases at J, leaving 6 bases unmatched. The CDR3 is 16 amino acids. This CDR3 is CASSYSQGQGVGELFF. The CDR3 nucleotides are TGTGCCAGCAGTTACTCCCAGGGACAGGGAGTCGGGGAGCTGTTTTTT.

This clonotype was seen ten or more times. V gene TRBV29-1 combines with J gene TRBJ1-1; D is uncertain. Trimming removed 5 bases at V and 1 base at J, with 8 bases between. Germline V gene lookup returns CDR1 SQVTM and CDR2 ANQGSEA. This CDR3 region has 12 residues. The CDR3 sequence: CSVNDPNTEAFF. The CDR3 coding sequence is TGCAGCGTTAACGACCCGAACACTGAAGCTTTCTTT.

This clonotype has a handful of counts. The chain links TRBV24-1 to TRBJ1-2; D gene unclear. This CDR3 has 14 amino acids. Trimming cost V 4 bases and J 1 base, with 9 bases left between them. Germline CDR1 and CDR2: KGHDR and SFDVKD. CDR3 sequence: CATSDQRGNYGYTF. In DNA, the CDR3 is TGTGCCACCAGTGACCAACGGGGTAACTATGGCTACACCTTC.

The rearrangement uses TRBV30 and TRBJ1-5; perhaps TRBD1 as D (6 bases). The CDR3 is 15 amino acids. Trimming left V 0 bases short and J 1 base short, with 10 bases between. The germline gives CDR1 GTSNPN, CDR2 SVGIG (reference sequence). CDR3 DNA: TGTGCCTGGAGTGTAGGGGGGGTCAGCAATCAGCCCCAGCATTTT. Protein sequence: CAWSVGGVSNQPQHF.